This T cell receptor beta chain was found in a study of cytotoxic CD8 clonotypes in ibrutinib-treated CLL. In the study overall: Enrolment comprised under twelve relapsed/refractory and over 14 treatment-naive patients; under 18 were IGHV unmutated. Response sampling took place at median approximately 11 months of treatment, range 6 to 36.

TCRdb keeps only in-frame clones here, not all; method: immunoSEQ multiplex PCR. This sample has some 40,000 clones; roughly two thirds occur once, and the top ten carry approximately 7%. Overall study findings and caveats: Public clonotypes showed up rarely, and on treatment they shrank or held steady.

As to this clone: What it binds is unknown.

The germline CDR1 and CDR2 sequences are LNHDA and SQIVND (reference sequence). CDR3 size: 13 residues. The V and J ends lost 5 bases and 3 bases respectively, with 8 bases between them. This clonotype was obtained from a human donor with chronic lymphocytic leukemia. The rearrangement uses TRBV19 and TRBJ1-3; D gene unclear. The sample here was PBMCs, taken at disease progression, from a patient treated with ibrutinib. CDR3 sequence: CASSYVGGNTIYF. CDR3 nucleotides: TGTGCCAGTAGTTACGTGGGTGGAAACACCATATATTTT.